The clone carrying this T cell receptor beta chain turned up a few times. Its antigen is not known. This sample is drawn from a study of cytomegalovirus exposure and HLA in healthy donors. The CDR3 is 13 amino acids. Germline CDR1 is LNHNV and CDR2 is YYDKDF (reference sequence). Germline trimming cut 3 bases from V and 6 bases from J; bases unmatched to any gene: 1. Study-wide results and limits: When a later analysis was performed, an Asian-associated ancestry cluster reportedly had fewer N-insertions than the approximately 680-donor mean. Using a false discovery rate of 0.05, a later analysis showed that 16,951 TCR beta sequences were associated with HLA alleles.

A multiplex PCR was run with 60 Vbeta primers and 13 Jbeta primers. Assay used: immunoSEQ multiplex PCR; TCRdb lists only in-frame clones, some missing. The sample holds about 130,000 clones, more than 70% seen once. The rearrangement uses TRBV15 and TRBJ2-1, with 8 bases identical to TRBD1. This TCR derives from a woman aged 60-75 years in good health and CMV-seronegative. Sequenced material: PBMCs. The CDR3 is CATSRDRVNEQFF. DNA of the CDR3: TGTGCCACCAGCAGGGACAGGGTCAATGAGCAGTTCTTC. Supplemented by reference TRBV15 and TRBJ2-1, the full variable domain reads DAMVIQNPRYQVTQFGKPVTLSCSQTLNHNVMYWYQQKSSQAPKLLFHYYDKDFNNEADTPDNFQSRRPNTSFCFLDIRSPGLGDTAMYLCATSRDRVNEQFFGPGTRLTVL.